Detailed here is one T cell receptor beta chain. These data originate in a study of identical twins. With 4 bases clipped from V and 5 bases from J, the junction kept 14 bases outside the gene matches. CDR3 length: 17 amino acids. Germline CDR1 is LGHDT and CDR2 is YNNKEL (reference sequence). MiXCR was run by TCRdb on the 5' RACE reads, yielding one entry per CDR3 protein. The top ten clones hold around 0.48% of a sample with around 480,000 distinct CDR3 sequences, 12% to 15% of them seen once. These data were also reused for a study on yellow fever vaccine responses in identical twins.

The sample was CD4+ T cells sorted from blood. J is TRBJ2-5 and V is TRBV3-1, with 9 bases that match TRBD2. The TCR comes from a young woman in good health. DNA of the CDR3: TGTGCCAGCAGCCCATCGGGACGTAGCGGGGGTCGGGAGACCCAGTACTTC. Translated: CASSPSGRSGGRETQYF.